This record looks at one T cell receptor beta chain sequence and its context. Its antigen is unidentified. Patients who had autoimmune disease history or got systemic immunosuppression were left out. Produced via immunoSEQ multiplex PCR; TCRdb's table is partial and in-frame only. The sample shows 45,000 to 50,000 clones, approximately 91% of them seen only once. The entry originates in a study of OX40 agonist ivuxolimab in advanced cancers. The study's findings and limits: Within 6 weeks, CD4+ and CD8+ blood T cells expanded clonally at 0.1 to 3.0 mg/kg.

CDR3 length: 15 amino acids. The germline V gene has CDR1 WSHSY and CDR2 SAAADI. J lost 2 bases, V lost 7 bases, and 7 bases had no gene match. The receptor comes from an adult with an advanced solid tumor such as melanoma, head and neck, liver or kidney cancer. Specimen: CD4+ or CD8+ T cells sorted from blood, collected in a trial of the OX40 agonist ivuxolimab. This chain links TRBV10-2 with TRBJ2-3, with 9 bases that match TRBD2. CDR3 sequence: CASKGAGGNTDTQYF. CDR3 nucleotides: TGCGCCAGCAAGGGAGCGGGGGGAAACACAGATACGCAGTATTTT.